The clone carrying this TCR beta chain is identified as medium-sized (0.01 to 0.1%) from frequency. This table comes from immunoSEQ multiplex PCR, and its TCRdb copy is limited to in-frame clones, with some not included. This sample's clone table lists about 200,000 clones. This specimen belongs to a study of control samples from healthy donors and cancer patients. Trimming removed 2 bases from V and 0 bases from J, with 2 bases in between. Germline V lookup: CDR1 MNHEY, CDR2 SVGEGT. The CDR3 totals 14 residues. This sequence originates from a woman younger than 45 in good health. Material: blood. V and J are TRBV6-2 or TRBV6-3 and TRBJ2-6, with D unclear. The CDR3 here is CASSYSSGANVLTF. In DNA form, the CDR3 reads TGTGCCAGCAGTTACAGCTCTGGGGCCAACGTCCTGACTTTC.